These T cell receptor beta chains were read from a single sample in a study of blood T cell repertoires in COVID-19. Libraries were prepared by immunoSEQ multiplex PCR; TCRdb keeps only in-frame clonotypes and omits some of them. Of approximately 40,000 clones listed, over 75% are singletons. Sequencing input: peripheral blood. Source of these receptors: a woman in her 70s with acute or convalescent COVID-19. The CDR3 runs from the conserved cysteine through the conserved F or W.

V: TRBV7-6
J: TRBJ2-2
CDR3: CASSLAEGRDTGELFF

V: TRBV14
J: TRBJ2-2
CDR3: CASSRLAGDTGELFF

V: TRBV29-1
J: TRBJ2-1
CDR3: CSVQRGGPLNEQFF

V: TRBV11-2
J: TRBJ2-2
CDR3: CASSLGNRGMAGELFF

V: TRBV3-1/TRBV3-2
J: TRBJ1-1
CDR3: CASSQGQGTNEAFF

V: TRBV24-1
J: TRBJ2-3
CDR3: CATRDRGRTDTQYF

V: TRBV5-1
J: TRBJ2-5
CDR3: CASSVNQETQYF

V: TRBV3-1/TRBV3-2
J: TRBJ1-6
CDR3: CASSLGTGRSPLHF

V: TRBV7-8
J: TRBJ2-1
CDR3: CASSRGWDNEQFF

V: TRBV5-4
J: TRBJ2-5
CDR3: CASSLVSAGGGETQYF

V: TRBV30
J: TRBJ2-1
CDR3: CAWSGNNEQFF